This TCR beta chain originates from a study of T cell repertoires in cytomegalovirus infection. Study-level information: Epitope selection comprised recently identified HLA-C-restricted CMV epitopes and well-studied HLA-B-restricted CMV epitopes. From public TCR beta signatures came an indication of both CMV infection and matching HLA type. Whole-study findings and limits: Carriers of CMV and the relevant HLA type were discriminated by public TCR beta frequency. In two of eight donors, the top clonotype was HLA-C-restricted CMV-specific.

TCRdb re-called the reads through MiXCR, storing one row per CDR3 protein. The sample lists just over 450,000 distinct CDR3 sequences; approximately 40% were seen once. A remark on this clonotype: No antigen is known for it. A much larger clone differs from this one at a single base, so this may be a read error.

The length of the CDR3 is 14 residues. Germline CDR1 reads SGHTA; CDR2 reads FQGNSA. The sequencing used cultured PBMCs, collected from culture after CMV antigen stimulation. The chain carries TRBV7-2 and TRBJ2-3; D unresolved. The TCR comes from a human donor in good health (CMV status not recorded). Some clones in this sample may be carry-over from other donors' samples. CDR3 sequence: CANSFTARTDTQYF. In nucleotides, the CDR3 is TGTGCCAACAGCTTTACGGCCCGCACAGATACGCAGTATTTT.